This TCR beta chain was identified in a study of T cells expressing NK-cell markers. For each CDR3 protein, TCRdb gives one entry from its re-call of the 5' RACE reads, without DNA. Its clone listing holds about 460,000 distinct CDR3 sequences. Germline lookup yields CDR1 SGHTA and CDR2 FQGNSA. This CDR3 region has 16 residues. In the case of this clonotype: The target antigen is unknown.

Whole-study findings and limits: Dominant NKG2C+ clonotypes made up about 1.0-7.5% of CD8+ T cells in roughly 6 donors. Dominance of the CD3+CD56-NKG2C+ fraction by these clonotypes also held in a handful of donors.

Sequenced: blood T cells: a sorted CD56 or NKG2C T cell subset, CD4+ or CD8+ T cells, or bulk PBMC T cells (not recorded which). The V call is TRBV7-2, the J call TRBJ2-1; TCRdb indicates TRBD2, and absent DNA this call remains unverified. The TCR originated in a woman between 45 and 65 years old in good health. The CDR3 sequence: CASSLVSSGVYNEQFF. Filled out from reference TRBV7-2 and TRBJ2-1, the complete variable domain reads GAGVSQSPSNKVTEKGKDVELRCDPISGHTALYWYRQSLGQGLEFLIYFQGNSAPDKSGLPSDRFSAERTGGSVSTLTIQRTQQEDSAVYLCASSLVSSGVYNEQFFGPGTRLTVL.